This entry lists 27 T cell receptor beta chains sequenced from one sample in a study of tumor and adjacent non-tumor tissue in lung cancer. This sample's RNA came from whole unsorted tissue. TCRbeta libraries were built with three rounds of nested PCR, modified from ARM-PCR. TCRdb fed the multiplex PCR reads into MiXCR, producing one record per CDR3 protein. The sample lists approximately 140,000 distinct CDR3 sequences; approximately 70% were seen once. The sample comprised lung tumor tissue. Receptors originate from a man aged 60 to 75 with small cell lung cancer.

Regarding this clonotype: Being one base from a much bigger clone, this may be a read error. The chain recombines TRBV20-1 with TRBJ1-2; D is uncertain. Deletions cut 7 bases from V and 5 bases from J, with 11 bases between. Germline assignment: CDR1 DFQATT and CDR2 SNEGSKA (reference sequence). The CDR3 loop spans 11 amino acids. CDR3: CSVNSPYGYTF. CDR3 in DNA: TGCAGTGTTAATTCCCCTTATGGCTACACCTTC.

For this clonotype: Given a much more abundant clone one base away, this may be a read error. The chain carries TRBV5-4 and TRBJ1-1; D uncertain. CDR1 is SGHNT and CDR2 is YYREEE in the germline V gene (reference sequence). CDR3 length equals 13 residues. This chain's CDR3 is CACSLDVNTEAFF. CDR3 nucleotide sequence: TGTGCCTGCAGCTTGGATGTGAACACTGAAGCTTTCTTT.

At least ten counts were recorded for this clonotype. The chain couples TRBV11-2 to TRBJ2-7; D not resolved. V shed 1 base and J shed 5 bases, with 6 bases lying between them. This CDR3 has 12 amino acids. Germline V gives CDR1 SGHAT, CDR2 FQNNGV. The CDR3 nucleotides are TGTGCCAGCAGCTTAGGGCGTAACGAGCAGTACGTC. This translates into CASSLGRNEQYV.

Remarks on this clonotype: At one of its ends the junction is not consistent with the germline gene, which may arise from a read error. The V call is TRBV29-1, the J call TRBJ2-3; D gene ambiguous. There are 13 residues in the CDR3. Germline V lookup: CDR1 SQVTM, CDR2 ANQGSEA. The CDR3 loop reads CSVESAGTDAQYF. The CDR3 DNA follows: TGCAGCGTTGAATCAGCTGGCACAGATGCGCAGTATTTT.

Notes on this clonotype: A read error is likely, as this CDR3 ends without the conserved phenylalanine or tryptophan. J is TRBJ1-2 and V is TRBV5-1, with 7 bases identical to TRBD1. The CDR3 totals 13 residues. V shed 5 bases, J shed 8 bases, and the junction held 9 bases outside the gene matches. CDR1 is SGHRS, CDR2 YFSETQ, per germline. CDR3 in amino acids: CASRQTGSYGYTI. Here the CDR3 DNA reads TGCGCCAGCAGACAGACAGGGTCCTACGGCTACACCATC.

The rearrangement joins TRBV5-5 to TRBJ2-7; TRBD2 matches 8 bases. Germline CDR1 reads SGHKS; CDR2 reads YYEKEE (reference sequence). The CDR3 is made up of 12 amino acids. CDR3 DNA: TGTGCCAGCAGCTCGGCGGGGGGCAGGCAGTATGTC. The encoded protein is CASSSAGGRQYV.

This clonotype appeared once. The junction does not match germline at one end; this may be a read error. The chain has TRBV29-1 and TRBJ2-2; possible D gene TRBD2, 7 bases. Looked up from germline, CDR1 is SQVTM and CDR2 is ANQGSEA. The CDR3 sequence is 16 residues long. CDR3 sequence reads: CSVEDQGTMNTWELFF. The CDR3 DNA sequence: TGCAGCGTTGAAGATCAGGGGACTATGAACACCTGGGAGCTGTTTTTT.

This clonotype has a count of ten or more. J is TRBJ1-5 and V is TRBV20-1; possibly TRBD1 for D (5 bases). Trimming took 6 bases from V and 1 from J, leaving 10 bases between them. The CDR3 is made up of 13 amino acids. Germline V gene lookup returns CDR1 DFQATT and CDR2 SNEGSKA (reference sequence). The CDR3 sequence is CSAIRDSNQPQHF. CDR3 in DNA: TGCAGTGCGATCAGGGACAGCAATCAGCCCCAGCATTTT.

A remark on this clonotype: The CDR3 does not close with the conserved phenylalanine or tryptophan, likely indicating a read error. The DNA is omitted, as the CDR3 cannot be located on it reliably, and the CDR3 follows TCRdb's listing. The chain recombines TRBV29-1 with TRBJ1-2; TRBD1 reflects the table's D call only, with no check against the DNA. Termini included, the CDR3 measures 14 amino acids. Germline-derived CDR1 and CDR2 are SQVTM and ANQGSEA. The CDR3 reads CSVNTGGLGYGNTL.

Points on this clonotype: This sequence may be a read error, since a much larger clone differs from it by one base. The V gene is TRBV6-5, the J gene TRBJ1-5, with D perhaps TRBD1 (6 bases). The CDR3 is made up of 13 amino acids. Germline loops: CDR1 MNHEY, CDR2 SVGAGI. The CDR3 DNA reads TGTGTCAGCAGTTCAGGGGCCTTCTCGCCCCAGCATTTT. Protein product: CVSSSGAFSPQHF.

The chain carries TRBV6-1 and TRBJ1-5, with D uncertain. The length of the CDR3 is 14 residues. CDR1 and CDR2 from the germline V gene are MNHNS and SASEGT. V shed 9 bases and J shed 1 base, with 13 bases lying between them. The CDR3 nucleotides are TGTGCCAGTATAATTATGGGAAGCAATCAGCCCCAGCATTTT. Translated, it gives CASIIMGSNQPQHF.

On this clonotype: Without the conserved terminal phenylalanine or tryptophan, this CDR3 likely stems from a read error. The genes are TRBV11-1 and TRBJ2-1; D not certain. Germline CDR1 SGHAT, CDR2 FQDESV (reference sequence). The CDR3 consists of 11 residues. V was cut by 1 base and J by 11 bases, with 6 bases left in between. The CDR3 is CASSLDKKQFS. The CDR3 region has the DNA TGTGCCAGCAGCTTAGACAAAAAGCAGTTCTCC.

On this clonotype itself: A clone one base away is much larger, so this may be a read error. The chain couples TRBV20-1 to TRBJ2-3; 14 nucleotides line up with TRBD2. After removal of 3 bases from V and 7 bases from J, the junction contained 15 bases not matched to a gene. This CDR3 has 18 residues. Germline CDR1 DFQATT, CDR2 SNEGSKA (reference sequence). The CDR3 here is CSASGPGTSGSSSNTQYF. In DNA, the CDR3 is TGCAGTGCTAGTGGCCCCGGGACTAGCGGGAGTTCCTCAAATACGCAGTATTTT.

Concerning this clonotype: The junction departs from the called germline gene at one end, perhaps through a read error. The chain employs TRBV29-1 and TRBJ1-1, with 11 bases identical to TRBD1. CDR1 SQVTM and CDR2 ANQGSEA come from the germline V gene. The CDR3 extends over 13 amino acids. Written as DNA, the CDR3 is TGCAGCGTACGGACAGGGGGCCGCTCTGAAGTTTTCTTT. Its translation: CSVRTGGRSEVFF.

Only one count was recorded for this clonotype. Sequence at one end of the junction differs from germline and may be a read error. This chain links TRBV4-1 with TRBJ1-3; no clear D gene. CDR1 is MGHRA, CDR2 YSYEKL, per germline. The CDR3 has 17 amino acids. CDR3 nucleotide sequence: TGCGCCTGCAGCCAAGCGCCGTTCGGGAACTCTGGAAACACCATATATTTT. It is translated as CACSQAPFGNSGNTIYF.

This clonotype was seen just once. A much larger clone lies a single base off, so this may be a read error. The chain couples TRBV6-5 to TRBJ2-3; D not certain. CDR3 length equals 14 residues. Germline V gene sequence: CDR1 MNHEY, CDR2 SVGAGI. The CDR3 is CASSYLSSTDMQYF. CDR3 nucleotide sequence: TGTGCCAGCAGTTACTTGAGTTCCACAGATATGCAGTATTTT.

This clonotype has only a few counts. The chain uses TRBV6-1 and TRBJ1-1; D remains ambiguous. The germline V and J ends were trimmed by 0 bases and 6 bases, with 8 bases remaining between them. The CDR3 sequence is 13 residues long. The V gene's germline CDR1 is MNHNS and CDR2 SASEGT. For the CDR3, the DNA is TGTGCCAGCAGTGAAGCAGCTTACGCTGAAGCTTTCTTT. It codes for CASSEAAYAEAFF.

The rearrangement links TRBV12-5 to TRBJ2-5; D is undetermined. Germline lookup yields CDR1 LGHNT and CDR2 FRNRAP. Trimming removed 6 bases at V and 1 base at J, with 12 bases between. The CDR3 contains 14 residues. The CDR3 is CASGPSGTQETQYF. In nucleotides, the CDR3 is TGTGCTAGTGGACCGTCAGGAACCCAAGAGACCCAGTACTTC.

Comments on this clonotype: A much bigger clone sits one base away, suggesting this may be a read error. The V and J genes are TRBV4-1 and TRBJ2-1; D is ambiguous. The CDR3 length is 13 residues. Per the germline V gene, CDR1 is MGHRA and CDR2 is YSYEKL. The CDR3 reads CARSPPRTYEQFF. CDR3 in DNA: TGCGCCAGAAGCCCCCCGCGCACCTATGAGCAGTTCTTC.

Regarding this clonotype: A much larger clone differs by one base, so this may be a read error. J is TRBJ1-1 and V is TRBV5-1; D is undetermined. This CDR3 is built from 15 residues. V dropped 2 bases and J dropped 0 bases, with 11 bases sitting between them. Germline CDR1 is SGHRS and CDR2 is YFSETQ. The CDR3 coding sequence is TGCGCCAGCAGCTTTTTGGCCTGGTTGAACACTGAAGCTTTCTTT. It is translated as CASSFLAWLNTEAFF.

This clonotype was recorded a few times. Given a much more abundant clone one base away, this may be a read error. The CDR3 DNA reads TGTGCCAGCAAGGCTGGCGGGGCCTACAATGAGCAGTTCTTC. This gives the protein CASKAGGAYNEQFF. J is TRBJ2-1 and V is TRBV12-3 or TRBV12-4, with a weak D call TRBD2 (6 bases). The CDR3 runs to 14 residues. V was shortened by 7 bases and J by 2 bases, with 12 bases between the two germline ends.

This clonotype showed up just a few times. V usage is TRBV20-1 and J usage is TRBJ2-1, with a tentative D call TRBD2 (5 bases). Germline V gene data show CDR1 as DFQATT and CDR2 as SNEGSKA (reference sequence). V lost 3 bases and J 3 bases, leaving 15 bases between the germline ends. This CDR3 is 15 amino acids long. The CDR3 spells CSASRGGMSYNEQFF. The CDR3 coding sequence is TGCAGTGCTAGTCGGGGTGGGATGAGCTACAATGAGCAGTTCTTC.

Concerning this clonotype itself: The junction differs from germline at one of its ends, possibly a read error. V usage is TRBV5-1 and J usage is TRBJ2-1; 9 bases are shared with TRBD2. Germline values: CDR1 SGHRS, CDR2 YFSETQ. The CDR3 loop spans 17 amino acids. The CDR3 nucleotides are TGCGCCAGCAGCTTGGCCGAAGGACTAGCGACCTATAATGAGCAGTGCTTC. This encodes CASSLAEGLATYNEQCF.

This clonotype has a single count. Likely a read error: the CDR3 ends without its conserved phenylalanine or tryptophan. This chain connects TRBV4-2 to TRBJ2-7; 11 bases are a match to TRBD2. Germline V gene lookup returns CDR1 LGHNA and CDR2 YNFKEQ. This CDR3 has 17 amino acids. The CDR3, as DNA: TGTGCCAGCAGCGAAGATCAGACTAGCGGGGCTATTTACGAGCAGTACATC. Amino acids: CASSEDQTSGAIYEQYI.

On this clonotype: A much larger clone lies a single base off, so this may be a read error. The chain uses TRBV29-1 and TRBJ2-7, with 7 bases matching TRBD1. Germline values: CDR1 SQVTM, CDR2 ANQGSEA. The CDR3 consists of 11 residues. The CDR3 loop reads CSVNRGYEEYF. The CDR3, as DNA: TGCAGCGTTAACAGGGGATACGAGGAGTACTTC.

A word on this clonotype: With a much larger clone just one base away, this may be a read error. This chain links TRBV12-3 or TRBV12-4 with TRBJ1-5; D is uncertain. V was cut by 6 bases and J by 9 bases, with 15 bases left in between. CDR3 length: 13 residues. CDR3 amino acids: CASSFSRIRPQHF. The DNA for the CDR3 is TGTGCCAGCAGCTTTTCCCGTATAAGGCCCCAGCATTTT.

There are a few counts of this clonotype. This may arise from a read error, as a much more abundant clone is one base away. The chain recombines TRBV11-2 with TRBJ1-1; the match to TRBD1 covers 8 bases. CDR1 is SGHAT and CDR2 is FQNNGV in the germline V gene. The CDR3 has 15 residues. CDR3 DNA sequence: TGTGCCAGCAGCCCCCAGACAGGGGCTGACACTGAAGCTCTCTTT. Translated: CASSPQTGADTEALF.